A selection of T cell receptor beta chains follows, all from one sample in a study of T-cell memory formation after mild COVID-19. TCRdb itself ran the 5' RACE reads through MiXCR, one entry per CDR3 protein. The sample holds 110,000 to 150,000 distinct CDR3 sequences; about 14% are singletons and the top ten take about 27%. Sequencing was performed on PBMCs or a T cell subset sorted from them (not recorded which). The receptors were sampled from an adult woman who had mild COVID-19 (a few samples of this study predate the infection). Cell type and time point are not known. The CDR3 runs from the conserved cysteine through the conserved F or W. D genes are given only for firm matches. Size tells how often a clone was seen (once, few, many) or the class of an expanded clone, and some rows leave it out.

D gene,V gene,J gene,clone size,CDR3 length,CDR3 protein,CDR3 DNA
-,TRBV20-1,TRBJ1-1,many,10,CSARRGGAFF,TGCAGTGCTAGGAGAGGGGGTGCTTTCTTT
TRBD2,TRBV15,TRBJ2-7,many,18,CATSRDLGEAGGTYEQYF,TGTGCCACCAGCAGAGATTTGGGGGAAGCGGGAGGAACCTACGAGCAGTACTTC
-,TRBV27,TRBJ2-6,few,19,CASSPFLRQKASGANVLTF,TGTGCCAGCAGCCCCTTTTTAAGGCAGAAAGCCTCTGGGGCCAACGTCCTGACTTTC
TRBD2,TRBV7-2,TRBJ2-5,-,15,CASRGTSGSGETQYF,TGTGCCAGCAGGGGGACTAGCGGGAGTGGCGAGACCCAGTACTTC
TRBD2,TRBV4-2,TRBJ2-3,-,16,CASSQGLAASTDTQYF,TGCGCCAGCAGCCAAGGTCTAGCGGCTAGCACAGATACGCAGTATTTT
-,TRBV20-1,TRBJ2-3,few,13,CSASGTPTDTQYF,TGCAGTGCTTCCGGGACGCCCACGGATACGCAGTATTTT
-,TRBV19,TRBJ1-2,-,15,CASSPDLTADYGYTF,TGTGCCAGTAGTCCAGACCTCACCGCGGACTATGGCTACACCTTC
-,TRBV12-3/TRBV12-4,TRBJ2-3,many,14,CASSSVSTTDTQYF,TGTGCCAGCAGTTCGGTCTCTACTACAGATACGCAGTATTTT
-,TRBV7-9,TRBJ2-3,many,14,CASSPVVGTDTQYF,TGTGCCAGCAGCCCGGTCGTTGGCACAGATACGCAGTATTTT
TRBD2,TRBV7-6,TRBJ2-1,many,15,CASVGLAGAHNEQFF,TGTGCCAGCGTCGGACTAGCGGGGGCCCACAATGAGCAGTTCTTC
-,TRBV30,TRBJ2-1,-,19,CAWSAINELWGGSYNEQFF,TGTGCCTGGAGTGCTATCAATGAATTGTGGGGAGGCTCCTACAATGAGCAGTTCTTC
-,TRBV27,TRBJ2-1,few,14,CASSPLIRYNEQFF,TGTGCCAGCAGCCCTCTGATTAGATACAATGAGCAGTTCTTC
-,TRBV7-6,TRBJ2-3,-,13,CASSADLTDTQYF,TGTGCCAGCAGCGCGGACTTGACAGATACGCAGTATTTT
-,TRBV6-6,TRBJ2-2,-,13,CASSYPGTGELFF,TGTGCCAGCAGTTACCCGGGCACCGGGGAGCTGTTTTTT
-,TRBV21-1,TRBJ1-2,-,15,CASSKRTAGQYGYTF,TGTGCCAGCAGCAAAAGGACGGCAGGGCAATATGGCTACACCTTC
-,TRBV2,TRBJ1-2,few,15,CASSETLQGNYGYTF,TGTGCCAGCAGTGAAACCCTACAGGGTAACTATGGCTACACCTTC
TRBD2,TRBV7-9,TRBJ2-7,-,13,CASSSGWAYEQYF,TGTGCCAGCTCTAGCGGTTGGGCCTACGAGCAGTACTTC
-,TRBV10-3,TRBJ2-7,few,13,CAISEESSYEQYF,TGTGCCATCAGTGAAGAGTCTTCCTACGAGCAGTACTTC
-,TRBV19,TRBJ2-3,-,13,CASSIGLTLEQYF,TGTGCCAGTAGTATAGGACTCACGCTTGAGCAGTATTTT
TRBD1,TRBV12-3/TRBV12-4,TRBJ1-1,few,17,CASRLTAGDSMNTEAFF,TGTGCCAGCAGGTTAACGGCAGGGGACAGCATGAACACTGAAGCTTTCTTT
-,TRBV19,TRBJ2-1,-,15,CASSIGAHWGNEQFF,TGTGCCAGTAGTATAGGTGCACACTGGGGCAATGAGCAGTTCTTC
-,TRBV19,TRBJ1-4,-,15,CASSEDTRNDEKLFF,TGTGCCAGTAGTGAGGACACAAGGAACGATGAAAAACTGTTTTTT
-,TRBV18,TRBJ1-1,-,16,CASSPGGGSMNTEAFF,TGTGCCAGCTCACCTGGGGGGGGAAGCATGAACACTGAAGCTTTCTTT
-,TRBV27,TRBJ2-7,few,13,CASSPDSYYEQYF,TGTGCCAGCAGTCCGGACAGTTACTACGAGCAGTACTTC
-,TRBV5-1,TRBJ2-1,few,16,CASSLGAGSVYNEQFF,TGCGCCAGCAGCTTGGGTGCGGGGAGTGTCTACAATGAGCAGTTCTTC
-,TRBV19,TRBJ2-1,-,15,CASSIFGTPGDEQFF,TGTGCCAGTAGTATATTCGGGACCCCTGGAGATGAGCAGTTCTTC
-,TRBV27,TRBJ2-1,-,13,CASSLTSRNEQFF,TGTGCCAGCAGTTTAACTAGCCGGAATGAGCAGTTCTTC
-,TRBV5-1,TRBJ1-1,-,12,CASSLASTEAFF,TGCGCCAGCAGCTTGGCGAGTACTGAAGCTTTCTTT
TRBD2,TRBV5-1,TRBJ2-1,-,14,CASSLGTTPVEQFF,TGCGCCAGCAGCTTAGGGACTACCCCTGTGGAGCAGTTCTTC
-,TRBV12-3/TRBV12-4,TRBJ2-7,few,14,CASSLADSSGEQYF,TGTGCCAGCAGTTTAGCGGACTCCTCGGGCGAGCAGTACTTC
-,TRBV7-8,TRBJ2-7,-,13,CASSLAVAYEQYF,TGTGCCAGCAGCTTAGCGGTTGCCTACGAGCAGTACTTC
-,TRBV27,TRBJ1-2,few,13,CASSLSDSYGYTF,TGTGCCAGCAGTTTATCAGACAGCTATGGCTACACCTTC
TRBD1,TRBV4-1,TRBJ2-2,few,14,CASSRQGVSGELFF,TGCGCCAGCAGCCGACAGGGGGTTAGCGGGGAGCTGTTTTTT
TRBD2,TRBV19,TRBJ2-5,few,17,CASSAAILAGGRETQYF,TGTGCCAGTAGTGCGGCTATACTAGCGGGAGGGCGAGAGACCCAGTACTTC
TRBD1,TRBV7-8,TRBJ2-7,few,14,CASSEQGASYEQYF,TGTGCCAGCAGCGAACAGGGGGCCAGCTACGAGCAGTACTTC
-,TRBV25-1,TRBJ1-1,few,13,CASSTTRAAETFF,TGTGCCAGCAGTACCACTAGGGCAGCTGAAACTTTCTTT
-,TRBV7-2,TRBJ2-1,-,14,CASSLVRQYNEQFF,TGTGCCAGCAGCTTAGTTCGCCAGTACAATGAGCAGTTCTTC
TRBD2,TRBV5-1,TRBJ2-3,-,18,CASSPMRLAGGPLDTQYF,TGCGCCAGCAGCCCAATGAGACTAGCGGGAGGGCCATTAGATACGCAGTATTTT
-,TRBV12-3/TRBV12-4,TRBJ2-7,-,14,CASSLSTSSYEQYF,TGTGCCAGCAGTTTAAGCACCAGCTCCTACGAGCAGTACTTC
-,TRBV15,TRBJ1-3,few,14,CATSRSNSGNTIYF,TGTGCCACCAGCAGATCTAACTCTGGAAACACCATATATTTT
-,TRBV9,TRBJ2-7,-,13,CASSVSSTQEQYF,TGTGCCAGCAGCGTATCCTCAACTCAAGAGCAGTACTTC
TRBD1,TRBV5-1,TRBJ2-5,many,17,CASSEATVQGSPETQYF,TGCGCCAGCAGCGAAGCTACGGTACAGGGGAGCCCAGAGACCCAGTACTTC
-,TRBV20-1,TRBJ2-7,few,13,CSAALGERREQYF,TGCAGTGCTGCCCTGGGGGAACGGAGAGAGCAGTACTTC
TRBD1,TRBV6-1,TRBJ2-2,few,13,CATGTGDTGELFF,TGTGCCACCGGGACAGGGGACACCGGGGAGCTGTTTTTT
-,TRBV20-1,TRBJ1-2,-,15,CSARDPMTDFYGYTF,TGCAGTGCTAGAGACCCAATGACAGATTTCTATGGCTACACCTTC
TRBD1,TRBV12-3/TRBV12-4,TRBJ2-1,many,14,CASSSLGQGDEQFF,TGTGCCAGCAGTTCCCTAGGACAGGGGGATGAGCAGTTCTTC
-,TRBV12-3/TRBV12-4,TRBJ2-3,few,17,CASSPTNVWESTDTQYF,TGTGCCAGCAGTCCAACGAATGTGTGGGAGAGCACAGATACGCAGTATTTT
TRBD2,TRBV20-1,TRBJ2-1,few,13,CSARLAGHNEQFF,TGCAGTGCTAGACTAGCGGGTCACAATGAGCAGTTCTTC
TRBD2,TRBV6-5,TRBJ2-1,few,14,CASTGLAGDNEQFF,TGTGCCAGCACCGGACTAGCGGGAGACAATGAGCAGTTCTTC
TRBD1,TRBV14,TRBJ1-2,-,20,CASSRSGPDRVILINYGYTF,TGTGCCAGCAGCCGCTCAGGTCCGGACAGGGTCATCCTAATTAACTATGGCTACACCTTC
TRBD1,TRBV7-9,TRBJ1-5,many,14,CASSRDSNNQPQHF,TGTGCCAGCAGCCGGGACAGTAACAATCAGCCCCAGCATTTT
-,TRBV29-1,TRBJ2-1,many,13,CSAPRDSYNEQFF,TGCAGCGCCCCACGAGACTCCTACAATGAGCAGTTCTTC
-,TRBV7-6,TRBJ2-7,once,13,CASSPGFGREQYF,TGTGCCAGCAGCCCAGGATTTGGGAGGGAGCAGTACTTC
TRBD2,TRBV5-1,TRBJ2-1,-,16,CASSSTSGGSYNEQFF,TGCGCCAGCAGCTCGACTAGCGGGGGCTCCTACAATGAGCAGTTCTTC
-,TRBV6-5,TRBJ2-7,few,14,CASSPPGLSYEQYF,TGTGCCAGCAGCCCCCCTGGACTATCCTACGAGCAGTACTTC
TRBD1,TRBV7-6,TRBJ2-1,few,16,CASSFVSGTGYNEQFF,TGTGCCAGCAGCTTTGTCTCCGGGACAGGGTACAATGAGCAGTTCTTC